This TCR beta chain derives from a study of shared clonotypes between healthy human individuals. CDR3 length: 15 amino acids. Per the germline V gene, CDR1 is WSHSY and CDR2 is SAAADI. The ends were cut back, 2 bases at V and 1 base at J, with 11 bases in the middle. Using immunoSEQ multiplex PCR, the repertoire was profiled, and TCRdb retains in-frame clones only, with some absent. The sample contains some 1.5 million clones, around 98% of which appear only once. The clonotype originates from a man younger than 40 in good health. The sample taken for sequencing was naive CD4+ T cells sorted from blood. Subset described: CD45RA+ positively selected. The chain has TRBV10-2 and TRBJ1-1, with a tentative D call TRBD1 (6 bases). Here the CDR3 DNA reads TGCGCCAGCAGTGAGCCGACAGGCGGGAACACTGAAGCTTTCTTT. Amino acids: CASSEPTGGNTEAFF.